A selection of T cell receptor beta chains follows, all from one sample in a study of blood T cells in healthy people across ages. TCRdb called the 5' RACE reads again in MiXCR, with one record for every CDR3 protein. The sample has 1.5 million to 2 million distinct CDR3 sequences, 28% seen once; the top ten hold 7.7%. Sequenced material: blood. Receptors originate from a woman aged 25 to 39 in good health. Each CDR3 is given with its conserved first and last residue. Each record gives: CDR3 protein, CDR3 DNA, D gene, J gene, clone size, V gene. A D gene is named only where the DNA matches it firmly. For some rows the clone size is stated as once, few or many, or as a class when expanded; others skip it.

CSASRGSHEQYF TGCAGTGCTAGCCGGGGCTCCCACGAGCAGTACTTC NA TRBJ2-7 NA TRBV20-1
CASSPQPTYQETQYF TGTGCCAGCTCACCGCAGCCCACGTACCAAGAGACCCAGTACTTC NA TRBJ2-5 NA TRBV18
CSVEGTIQETQYF TGCAGCGTTGAGGGGACCATCCAAGAGACCCAGTACTTC NA TRBJ2-5 NA TRBV29-1
CASSARGAGTYEQYF TGTGCCAGCAGCGCCCGTGGGGCCGGGACCTACGAGCAGTACTTC NA TRBJ2-7 few TRBV21-1
CASSYYRRNYGYTF TGCGCCAGCAGCTACTACCGACGGAACTATGGCTACACCTTC NA TRBJ1-2 NA TRBV5-1
CASSQDKGIYYEQYF TGTGCCAGCAGCCAAGATAAGGGTATTTACTACGAGCAGTACTTC NA TRBJ2-7 many TRBV3-1
CSAVSYVRYGYTF TGCAGTGCCGTATCGTACGTGCGGTATGGCTACACCTTC NA TRBJ1-2 NA TRBV20-1
CASSPLSGTNNSPLHF TGTGCCAGCAGCCCTTTGTCCGGGACCAATAATTCACCCCTCCACTTT NA TRBJ1-6 NA TRBV7-6
CASSLVETRSSYEQYF TGTGCCAGCAGCTTAGTGGAGACGAGGTCCTCCTACGAGCAGTACTTC NA TRBJ2-7 few TRBV7-2
CASSVSGGLADTGELFF TGTGCCAGCAGCGTATCTGGGGGACTAGCGGACACCGGGGAGCTGTTTTTT TRBD2 TRBJ2-2 NA TRBV9
CASKASGSWNERFF TGTGCCAGCAAAGCTAGCGGGAGTTGGAATGAGCGGTTCTTC TRBD2 TRBJ2-1 NA TRBV12-3/TRBV12-4
CSAAGTYGYTF TGCAGCGCCGCCGGGACTTATGGCTACACCTTC NA TRBJ1-2 few TRBV29-1